Following are 9 T cell receptor beta chains from one sample sequenced in a study of T cell responses to AZD1222 COVID-19 vaccine. The protocol was immunoSEQ multiplex PCR, while the TCRdb copy is restricted to in-frame clones and leaves out a portion. This table has some 160,000 clones, roughly 90% appearing once. The sample in question was peripheral blood, obtained on day 0 of AZD1222 vaccination. All receptors derive from an adult in good health.

The chain links TRBV5-5 to TRBJ1-1; possible D gene TRBD1, 6 bases. In germline, CDR1 is SGHKS, CDR2 YYEKEE (reference sequence). Trimming stripped 3 bases from V and 1 base from J, with 7 bases between. This CDR3 has 13 amino acids. CDR3 sequence reads: CASSSQGNTEAFF. Written as DNA, the CDR3 is TGTGCCAGCAGCTCACAGGGGAACACTGAAGCTTTCTTT.

CDR3 in amino acids: CASSLDSGSSYNEQFF. CDR3 in DNA: TGTGCCAGCAGTTTGGATAGCGGGAGTTCCTACAATGAGCAGTTCTTC. V is TRBV6-5 and J is TRBJ2-1; 9 bases line up with TRBD2. The CDR3 covers 16 residues. Germline V gene sequence: CDR1 MNHEY, CDR2 SVGAGI. J lost 1 base, V lost 4 bases, and 5 bases had no gene match.

The chain joins TRBV28 to TRBJ2-3, with D perhaps matching TRBD1 or TRBD2 (6 bases each). The CDR3 sequence is 17 residues long. Trimming pared 6 bases from V and 3 bases from J, leaving 22 bases between. Germline CDR1 MDHEN, CDR2 SYDVKM. CDR3 nucleotides: TGTGCCAGCAGGCTCTCGATTCGACAGGAGGGGACAGATACGCAGTATTTT. Protein sequence: CASRLSIRQEGTDTQYF.

The CDR3 protein is CASSMREGRGYTF. CDR3 in DNA: TGTGCCAGTAGTATGCGGGAAGGTAGAGGCTACACCTTC. V is TRBV19 and J is TRBJ1-2; D is unresolved. Per the germline V gene, CDR1 is LNHDA and CDR2 is SQIVND (reference sequence). Trimming cost V 3 bases and J 8 bases, with 13 bases left between them. This CDR3 has 13 amino acids.

The rearrangement uses TRBV7-9 and TRBJ1-3; D ambiguous. The CDR3 runs to 15 residues. V lost 2 bases and J 1 base, leaving 9 bases between the germline ends. From germline, CDR1 is SEHNR and CDR2 FQNEAQ (reference sequence). The CDR3 region is CASSLNGGSGNTIYF. The CDR3, as DNA: TGTGCCAGCAGCTTAAATGGAGGATCTGGAAACACCATATATTTT.

This chain connects TRBV5-1 to TRBJ2-2, with TRBD2 as a possible D gene (5 bases). Trimming cost V 4 bases and J 2 bases, with 12 bases left between them. The CDR3 is made up of 15 amino acids. Germline values: CDR1 SGHRS, CDR2 YFSETQ. DNA of the CDR3: TGCGCCAGCAGCCGGGAACGGCCTAACACCGGGGAGCTGTTTTTT. Translated: CASSRERPNTGELFF.

V and J are TRBV28 and TRBJ2-5, with D possibly matching TRBD2 (6 bases). V was clipped by 4 bases and J by 5 bases, with 14 bases between them. This CDR3 has 14 amino acids. Per germline, CDR1 MDHEN and CDR2 SYDVKM. CDR3 DNA: TGTGCCAGCAGTTCCGCGGGACTTCGGGAGACCCAGTACTTC. It codes for CASSSAGLRETQYF.

The chain joins TRBV5-1 to TRBJ2-6; a weak D match, TRBD1 (6 bases). Germline V lookup: CDR1 SGHRS, CDR2 YFSETQ. Trimming took 2 bases from V and 1 from J, leaving 13 bases between them. The CDR3 length is 17 residues. CDR3 loop: CASSFLKGGSGANVLTF. CDR3 DNA sequence: TGCGCCAGCAGCTTCCTAAAAGGGGGTTCTGGGGCCAACGTCCTGACTTTC.

V is TRBV7-9 and J is TRBJ1-1; D might be TRBD1 (6 bases). Per the germline V gene, CDR1 is SEHNR and CDR2 is FQNEAQ (reference sequence). The CDR3 consists of 17 residues. With 0 bases removed from V and 0 bases from J, the gap between germline ends came to 14 bases. DNA for the CDR3: TGTGCCAGCAGCTTAGCGACGAAACAGGGCGTGAACACTGAAGCTTTCTTT. Its protein is CASSLATKQGVNTEAFF.